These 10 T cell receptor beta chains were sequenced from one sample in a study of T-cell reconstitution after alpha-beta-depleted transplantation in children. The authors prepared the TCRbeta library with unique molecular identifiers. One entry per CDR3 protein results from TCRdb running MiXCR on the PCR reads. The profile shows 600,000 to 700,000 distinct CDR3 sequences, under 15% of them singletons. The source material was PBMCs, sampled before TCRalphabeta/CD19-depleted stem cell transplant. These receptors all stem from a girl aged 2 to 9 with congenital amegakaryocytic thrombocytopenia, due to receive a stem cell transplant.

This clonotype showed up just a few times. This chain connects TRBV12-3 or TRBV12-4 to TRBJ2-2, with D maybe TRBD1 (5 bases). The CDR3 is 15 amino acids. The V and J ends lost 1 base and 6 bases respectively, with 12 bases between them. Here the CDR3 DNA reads TGTGCCAGCAGTTTAGGGACAAGGGCTCCCGGGGAGCTGTTTTTT. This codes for CASSLGTRAPGELFF.

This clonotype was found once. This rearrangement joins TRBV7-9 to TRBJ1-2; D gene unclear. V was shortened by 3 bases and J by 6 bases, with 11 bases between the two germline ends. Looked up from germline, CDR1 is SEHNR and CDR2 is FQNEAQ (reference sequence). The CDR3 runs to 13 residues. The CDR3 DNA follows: TGTGCCAGCAGCTTCGGCAGCACCGATGGCTACACCTTC. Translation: CASSFGSTDGYTF.

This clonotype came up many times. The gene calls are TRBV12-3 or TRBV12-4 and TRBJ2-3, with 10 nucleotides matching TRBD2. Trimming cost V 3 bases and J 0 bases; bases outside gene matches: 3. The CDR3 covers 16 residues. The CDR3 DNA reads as TGTGCCAGCAGTTTGCTGACTAGCGGGAGCACAGATACGCAGTATTTT. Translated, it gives CASSLLTSGSTDTQYF.

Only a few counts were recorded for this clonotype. The CDR3 sequence: CSVASLSGNTIYF. For the CDR3, the DNA is TGCAGCGTTGCCAGTCTCTCTGGAAACACCATATATTTT. The chain combines TRBV29-1 with TRBJ1-3; D is uncertain. Germline-derived CDR1 and CDR2 are SQVTM and ANQGSEA. The V gene lost 4 bases and the J gene lost 0 bases, with 7 bases spanning the gap. CDR3 length: 13 residues.

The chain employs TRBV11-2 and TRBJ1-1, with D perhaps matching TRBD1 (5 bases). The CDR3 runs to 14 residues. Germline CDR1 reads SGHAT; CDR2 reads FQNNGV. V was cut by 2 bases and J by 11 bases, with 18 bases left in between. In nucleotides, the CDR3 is TGTGCCAGCAGCTTAACCCGGGGGGAGGGACGCGCTTTCTTT. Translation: CASSLTRGEGRAFF.

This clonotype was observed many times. The CDR3, as DNA: TGCAGTGCTAGAGATCCGCAGGCTCAAACTCCCTACGAGCAGTACTTC. Its protein is CSARDPQAQTPYEQYF. The V and J genes are TRBV20-1 and TRBJ2-7; D not resolved. CDR3 length equals 16 residues. V was clipped by 0 bases and J by 2 bases, with 17 bases between them. The germline CDR1 and CDR2 sequences are DFQATT and SNEGSKA (reference sequence).

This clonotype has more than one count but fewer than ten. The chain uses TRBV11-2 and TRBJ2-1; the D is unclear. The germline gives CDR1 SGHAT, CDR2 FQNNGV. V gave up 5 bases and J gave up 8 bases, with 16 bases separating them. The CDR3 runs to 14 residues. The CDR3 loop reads CASSPGPGPHEQFF. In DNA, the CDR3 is TGTGCCAGCAGCCCCGGACCCGGCCCCCATGAGCAGTTCTTC. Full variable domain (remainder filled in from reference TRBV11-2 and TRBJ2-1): EAGVAQSPRYKIIEKRQSVAFWCNPISGHATLYWYQQILGQGPKLLIQFQNNGVVDDSQLPKDRFSAERLKGVDSTLKIQPAKLEDSAVYLCASSPGPGPHEQFFGPGTRLTVL.

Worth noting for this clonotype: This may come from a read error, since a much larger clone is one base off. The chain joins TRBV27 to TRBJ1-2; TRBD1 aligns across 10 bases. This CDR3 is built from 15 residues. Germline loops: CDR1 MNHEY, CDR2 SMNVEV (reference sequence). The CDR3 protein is CASRTGGDSDYGDTF. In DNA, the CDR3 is TGTGCCAGCAGGACAGGGGGCGATTCGGACTATGGCGACACCTTC.

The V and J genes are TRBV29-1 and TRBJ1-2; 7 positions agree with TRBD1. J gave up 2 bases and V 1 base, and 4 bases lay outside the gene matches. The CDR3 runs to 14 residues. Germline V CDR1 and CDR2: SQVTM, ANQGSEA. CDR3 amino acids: CSVEVRGRNYGYTF. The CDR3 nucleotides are TGCAGCGTTGAAGTCAGGGGGAGGAACTATGGCTACACCTTC. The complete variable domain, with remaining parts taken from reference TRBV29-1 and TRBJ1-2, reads SAVISQKPSRDICQRGTSLTIQCQVDSQVTMMFWYRQQPGQSLTLIATANQGSEATYESGFVIDKFPISRPNLTFSTLTVSNMSPEDSSIYLCSVEVRGRNYGYTFGSGTRLTVV.

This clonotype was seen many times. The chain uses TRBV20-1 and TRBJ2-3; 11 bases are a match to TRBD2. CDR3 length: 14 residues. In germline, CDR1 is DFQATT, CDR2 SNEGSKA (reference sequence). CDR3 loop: CSIIAGGPKDTQYF. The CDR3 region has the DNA TGCAGCATCATAGCGGGAGGGCCTAAAGATACGCAGTATTTT.